This T cell receptor (beta chain) was profiled in a study of blood T cell repertoires in COVID-19. The wider study: Nucleic acid was either cDNA or gDNA, and it came from T cells, B-cell-depleted T cells, or PBMCs.

In the source study's methods: Amplification with reference gene primers provided the estimates of nucleated cell counts. TCRdb keeps only in-frame clones here, not all; method: immunoSEQ multiplex PCR. V, J and clone size are those of that table, while D and trimming were read from the DNA. The sample carries about 120,000 clones, about 89% recorded once. CDR1 is SGDLS, CDR2 YYNGEE, per germline. The CDR3 loop spans 18 amino acids. As to this clone: Sequence at one end of the junction differs from germline and may be a read error.

Material for sequencing was peripheral blood. This chain connects TRBV9 to TRBJ2-1; 9 bases line up with TRBD2. The TCR originated in a man in his forties with acute or convalescent COVID-19. CDR3 sequence (DNA): TGTGCCAGCGGCGTAGGCAGCGGGGGGCGGGTTTCCTACAATGAGCAGTTCTTC. Encoded protein: CASGVGSGGRVSYNEQFF.